Listed below are T cell receptor beta chains from one sample, sequenced in a study of CD8 T cells in Susac syndrome. Via MiXCR, TCRdb re-called the immunoSEQ multiplex PCR reads, giving one row per CDR3 protein. Of some 150,000 distinct CDR3 sequences listed, approximately 95% are singletons. Material: CD4+ T cells from PBMCs. The receptor set was obtained from a human donor with Susac syndrome. Each CDR3 is given with its conserved first and last residue. A D gene is named only where the DNA matches it firmly. Clone size appears in some rows only: once, few, many, or a class for an expanded clone.

TRBV29-1	once	.	TRBJ1-5	TGCAGCGTTGAAGGGGAGACAGGTCAGCCCCAGCATTTT	CSVEGETGQPQHF
TRBV9	.	TRBD1	TRBJ2-1	TGTGCCAGCAGCGCCCAGGGGGTTGATGAGCAGTTCTTC	CASSAQGVDEQFF
TRBV23-1	.	TRBD2	TRBJ2-1	TGCGCCAGCAGTCACGGGGCTGGAAGCGGGGGGACTGACAATGAGCAGTTCTTC	CASSHGAGSGGTDNEQFF
TRBV24-1	.	.	TRBJ2-1	TGTGCCACCAGTGACCCCGGGACGGGTTCCCTTAATGAGCAGTTCTTC	CATSDPGTGSLNEQFF
TRBV5-6	.	.	TRBJ2-6	TGTGCCAGCAGCTTCTACGCCCCACCCTCTGGGGCCAACGTCCTGACTTTC	CASSFYAPPSGANVLTF
TRBV5-4	.	TRBD1	TRBJ2-5	TGTGCCAGCAGCTCCGGGACAGTCAAAGAGACCCAGTACTTC	CASSSGTVKETQYF
TRBV19	.	TRBD1	TRBJ2-3	TGTGCCAGTACACCGGGACAGCACACAGATACGCAGTATTTT	CASTPGQHTDTQYF
TRBV29-1	.	.	TRBJ2-5	TGCAGCGTTGAACGTGGGGTGGAGACCCAGTACTTC	CSVERGVETQYF
TRBV7-8	.	TRBD1	TRBJ1-4	TGTGCCAGCAGATCGACAGGGCGAGCAACTAATGAAAAACTGTTTTTT	CASRSTGRATNEKLFF
TRBV4-2	.	.	TRBJ2-7	TGTGCCAGCAGCCAAGCGGACCAGCCAGCCTACGAGCAGTACTTC	CASSQADQPAYEQYF
TRBV12-3/TRBV12-4	.	.	TRBJ1-1	TGTGCCAGCAGTTTAGGGCCTGGGGGGACTGAAGCTTTCTTT	CASSLGPGGTEAFF
TRBV14	.	TRBD1	TRBJ2-1	TGTGCCAGCAGCCAGGATGTGGACAGGGTTAAAAATGAGCAGTTCTTC	CASSQDVDRVKNEQFF
TRBV7-9	.	.	TRBJ2-5	TGTGCCAGCAGCTCGGACAGGGAGGGGGAGACCCAGTACTTC	CASSSDREGETQYF
TRBV5-1	.	.	TRBJ1-2	TGCGCCAGCAGCTTGTCAGGGGAAGGCTACACCTTC	CASSLSGEGYTF
TRBV12-3/TRBV12-4	.	.	TRBJ1-1	TGTGCCAGCAGTTTAACCGGGGGTGGGGGCACTGAAGCTTTCTTT	CASSLTGGGGTEAFF
TRBV14	.	.	TRBJ2-7	TGTGCCAGCAGCGTATTAGCGGCTGACTACGAGCAGTACTTC	CASSVLAADYEQYF
TRBV7-8	.	TRBD1	TRBJ2-5	TGTGCCAGCAGCGCTCCGGACAGGGGAAAAGAGACCCAGTACTTC	CASSAPDRGKETQYF
TRBV5-4	.	TRBD2	TRBJ2-7	TGTGCCAGCAGCTTGGACCTTGCAGCGGGGGGTAGGATCGAGCAGTACTTC	CASSLDLAAGGRIEQYF
TRBV7-9	.	.	TRBJ2-7	TGTGCCAGCAGCTCTAACCTCGGGGGGCTCGGCGAGCAGTACTTC	CASSSNLGGLGEQYF
TRBV12-3/TRBV12-4	.	.	TRBJ2-6	TGTGCCAGCAAACCCAGGGCTGGGGCCAACGTCCTGACTTTC	CASKPRAGANVLTF
TRBV2	.	TRBD1	TRBJ1-1	TGTGCCAGCGGAGACAGGGGGCGGACTGAAGCTTTCTTT	CASGDRGRTEAFF
TRBV25-1	once	TRBD1	TRBJ1-5	TGTGCCAGCAGTGGAGGGTTTGCGGGACAGGGAGGCAATCAGCCCCAGCATTTT	CASSGGFAGQGGNQPQHF
TRBV7-9	.	.	TRBJ2-2	TGTGCCAGCAGCTTAGGTCTAGCCGCTACCGGGGAGCTGTTTTTT	CASSLGLAATGELFF
TRBV20-1	.	TRBD2	TRBJ2-1	TGCAGTGCTTCTAGCGGCTCCTACAATGAGCAGTTCTTC	CSASSGSYNEQFF
TRBV29-1	.	.	TRBJ1-2	TGCAGCGCCGGGACACATAACTATGGCTACACCTTC	CSAGTHNYGYTF
TRBV7-3	.	.	TRBJ1-2	TGTGCCAGCGGACACTCAAACTATGGCTACACCTTC	CASGHSNYGYTF
TRBV7-2	.	.	TRBJ1-2	TGTGCCAGCAGCTTACCCGGGGTTGGTGGCTACACCTTC	CASSLPGVGGYTF
TRBV3-1	once	.	TRBJ1-2	TGTGCCAGCAGCCCTAGGGACACCTATGGCTACACCTTC	CASSPRDTYGYTF
TRBV29-1	.	TRBD1	TRBJ2-5	TGCAGCGGCCCGACAGGGTCCCTCGGATTGACCCAGTACTTC	CSGPTGSLGLTQYF
TRBV21-1	.	.	TRBJ1-1	TGTGCCAGCAGCAAAGCAAGAGGTGAAGCTTTCTTT	CASSKARGEAFF
TRBV20-1	.	.	TRBJ1-1	TGCAGTGCTTGGGATTCTGAAGCTTTCTTT	CSAWDSEAFF
TRBV28	once	TRBD1	TRBJ1-2	TGTGCCAGCACCCCGGGACAGGGGCGAAACTATGGCTACACCTTC	CASTPGQGRNYGYTF
TRBV29-1	.	.	TRBJ1-2	TGCAGCGTTGAAGACCATCAAGGCGGCTACACCTTC	CSVEDHQGGYTF
TRBV9	.	.	TRBJ1-5	TGTGCCAGCAGCGTAGTTGGTCAGCCCCAGCATTTT	CASSVVGQPQHF
TRBV3-1	.	.	TRBJ2-7	TGTGCCAGCAGCCTTGGCTGGGGTCAAAGCGAGCAGTACTTC	CASSLGWGQSEQYF
TRBV18	.	.	TRBJ2-5	TGTGCCAGCTCACCTCCAGGGGCTAACCAAGAGACCCAGTACTTC	CASSPPGANQETQYF
TRBV20-1	.	TRBD2	TRBJ2-1	TGCAGTGCTAGAGATGGCGGACTAGTAAAGATCGAGCAGTTCTTC	CSARDGGLVKIEQFF
TRBV7-9	.	.	TRBJ1-2	TGTGCCAGCAGCAAAGACTCGGGAGCCGTCTACACCTTC	CASSKDSGAVYTF
TRBV7-2	once	.	TRBJ2-2	TGTGCCAGCAGCCCCCTCACCGGGGAGCTGTTTTTT	CASSPLTGELFF
TRBV27	.	.	TRBJ2-7	TGTGCCAGCAGTTTACCGGGCTTGGAGCAGTACTTC	CASSLPGLEQYF
TRBV14	.	.	TRBJ2-1	TGTGCCAGCAGCCAAGATTTCGCAGGGAACAATGAGCAGTTCTTC	CASSQDFAGNNEQFF
TRBV29-1	.	.	TRBJ1-4	TGCAGCGTTGCAGGGAGTGAAAAACTGTTTTTT	CSVAGSEKLFF
TRBV29-1	.	.	TRBJ1-2	TGCAGCGCGTCCCCCGGGGAAGGCTACACCTTC	CSASPGEGYTF
TRBV12-3/TRBV12-4	.	.	TRBJ2-1	TGTGCCAGCAAGGCGGAAAACAATGAGCAGTTCTTC	CASKAENNEQFF
TRBV18	.	TRBD1	TRBJ2-7	TGTGCCAGCTCACCATCTAGAACAGGGGGCTCCCACGAGCAGTACTTC	CASSPSRTGGSHEQYF
TRBV28	.	.	TRBJ1-1	TGTGCCAGCAGTTTAGTGTGGGCGAACACTGAAGCTTTCTTT	CASSLVWANTEAFF
TRBV20-1	.	TRBD2	TRBJ2-2	TGCAGTGCTCCAAGAGCGGGGGGGCTTGGCGGGGAGCTGTTTTTT	CSAPRAGGLGGELFF
TRBV5-8	once	.	TRBJ1-1	TGTGCCAGCAGCTTACTCGGGGCTGCGAACACTGAAGCTTTCTTT	CASSLLGAANTEAFF
TRBV18	.	.	TRBJ1-2	TGTGCCAGCTCATCCGGACCCAACTATGGCTACACCTTC	CASSSGPNYGYTF
TRBV5-4	.	.	TRBJ2-3	TGTGCCAGCAGTCCTGGGGGGGGCCTCCCAGATACGCAGTATTTT	CASSPGGGLPDTQYF
TRBV5-4	.	TRBD2	TRBJ2-5	TGTGCCAGCAGCTTGGACCAGCGGGGGGAAGAGACCCAGTACTTC	CASSLDQRGEETQYF
TRBV5-6	.	.	TRBJ1-2	TGTGCCAGCAGCTTCGACAGTTCCTTGCTCTATGGCTACACCTTC	CASSFDSSLLYGYTF
TRBV25-1	once	.	TRBJ2-7	TGTGCCAGCCGGAACGGCTCCTACGAGCAGTACTTC	CASRNGSYEQYF
TRBV9	.	.	TRBJ1-2	TGTGCCAGCAGCGCCCAAGGGTCCGGGGAGTATGGCTACACCTTC	CASSAQGSGEYGYTF
TRBV5-1	.	.	TRBJ2-5	TGCGCCAGCAGCCGGTGGGTGGAGGAGACCCAGTACTTC	CASSRWVEETQYF